The 22 T cell receptor beta chains below all came from one sample that was sequenced in a study of shared clonotypes between healthy human individuals. Profiling relied on immunoSEQ multiplex PCR, and the TCRdb table lists in-frame clones only, not all of them. The repertoire includes under 600,000 clones, 98% of them detected once, and 0.3% sits in the top ten. Terminally differentiated effector memory CD45RA+ cells were excluded by CCR7 positive selection of CD45RO-negative cells. Sequencing input: naive CD8+ T cells sorted from blood. These receptor sequences come from a man aged 25-45 years in good health.

The rearrangement links TRBV9 to TRBJ2-2; TRBD1 agrees at 10 bases. This CDR3 spans 13 amino acids. Germline lookup yields CDR1 SGDLS and CDR2 YYNGEE. V lost 7 bases, J lost 3 bases, and 0 bases stayed unmatched. The CDR3 DNA reads TGTGCCAGCGGGACAGGGGACACCGGGGAGCTGTTTTTT. Translation: CASGTGDTGELFF.

The chain carries TRBV20-1 and TRBJ1-2, with no clear D. Germline V lookup: CDR1 DFQATT, CDR2 SNEGSKA (reference sequence). The CDR3 is made up of 11 amino acids. The V gene lost 2 bases and the J gene lost 4 bases, with 5 bases spanning the gap. CDR3 region: CSARHSYGYTF. The CDR3 DNA is TGCAGTGCTAGACACAGCTATGGCTACACCTTC.

The V gene is TRBV29-1, the J gene TRBJ1-1; a weak D match, TRBD1 (6 bases). The CDR3 runs 19 residues. Trimming shortened V by 4 bases and J by 0 bases, and 27 bases separated the two germline ends. Looked up from germline, CDR1 is SQVTM and CDR2 is ANQGSEA. This chain's CDR3 is CSVADPLEGRGELNTEAFF. Written as DNA, the CDR3 is TGCAGCGTTGCCGACCCCTTGGAGGGGAGGGGGGAGCTGAACACTGAAGCTTTCTTT.

This rearrangement joins TRBV6-5 to TRBJ2-7; D gene unclear. This CDR3 spans 13 amino acids. CDR1 is MNHEY and CDR2 is SVGAGI in the germline V gene. V dropped 0 bases and J dropped 1 base, with 4 bases sitting between them. This chain's CDR3 is CASSYSKSYEQYF. For the CDR3, the DNA is TGTGCCAGCAGTTACTCGAAGTCCTACGAGCAGTACTTC.

The chain carries TRBV29-1 and TRBJ2-7, with 9 bases aligning to TRBD1. Germline V gene data show CDR1 as SQVTM and CDR2 as ANQGSEA. The length of the CDR3 is 12 residues. With V trimmed by 5 bases and J by 3 bases, 2 bases remained unmatched. CDR3 in amino acids: CSVTGGGYEQYF. Written as DNA, the CDR3 is TGCAGCGTTACAGGGGGCGGCTACGAGCAGTACTTC.

This sequence joins TRBV27 and TRBJ1-1; TRBD1 is a possible D gene (5 bases). Germline V lookup: CDR1 MNHEY, CDR2 SMNVEV (reference sequence). The V end lost 5 bases, the J end lost 8 bases, and 24 bases lay between the germline ends. This CDR3 is built from 16 residues. CDR3 region: CASSKGGAVGNKEAFF. In DNA, the CDR3 is TGTGCCAGCAGTAAAGGAGGGGCAGTTGGGAACAAGGAAGCTTTCTTT.

The chain is built from TRBV6-6 and TRBJ2-2; D may be TRBD1 or TRBD2 (6 bases each). Trimming took off 6 bases at V and 6 bases at J, with 11 bases between the two ends. CDR3 size: 13 residues. The germline V gene encodes CDR1 MNHNY and CDR2 SVGAGI (reference sequence). CDR3 amino acids: CASRGGLSGELFF. The CDR3 DNA reads TGTGCCAGCAGAGGGGGACTCTCCGGGGAGCTGTTTTTT.

The DNA for the CDR3 is TGTGCCAGCAGTCCACACCCTTCGGACTTCCTTCCTGCCTACGAGCAGTACTTC. It specifies CASSPHPSDFLPAYEQYF. The V call is TRBV27, the J call TRBJ2-7, with D possibly being TRBD2 (5 bases). The CDR3 sequence is 18 residues long. The germline CDR1 and CDR2 sequences are MNHEY and SMNVEV (reference sequence). With 5 bases removed from V and 2 bases from J, the gap between germline ends came to 25 bases.

The chain employs TRBV27 and TRBJ1-1; 8 bases align to TRBD1. CDR3 length: 15 amino acids. The V and J ends lost 5 bases and 0 bases, in that order; junction bases with no gene match: 5. CDR1 and CDR2 (germline): MNHEY, SMNVEV (reference sequence). The CDR3 is CASSGRQGLNTEAFF. The DNA of the CDR3 is TGTGCCAGCAGTGGCCGACAGGGGTTGAACACTGAAGCTTTCTTT.

This rearrangement joins TRBV4-1 to TRBJ2-7; the match to TRBD1 covers 8 bases. With 0 bases clipped from V and 5 bases from J, the junction kept 9 bases outside the gene matches. CDR1 is MGHRA, CDR2 YSYEKL, per germline. This CDR3 has 16 amino acids. CDR3 in DNA: TGCGCCAGCAGCCAAGATGCAGGGGGCTTTGGCGACGAGCAGTACTTC. Translation: CASSQDAGGFGDEQYF.

The gene calls are TRBV29-1 and TRBJ2-7; D is possibly TRBD1 (6 bases). CDR1 and CDR2 (germline): SQVTM, ANQGSEA. The CDR3 contains 14 residues. V was trimmed by 0 bases and J by 5 bases, leaving 14 bases between them. CDR3 coding DNA: TGCAGCGTTGAAGATACGTCGACAGGCGACGAGCAGTACTTC. Its protein product is CSVEDTSTGDEQYF.

This chain uses TRBV5-8 with TRBJ2-3, with D possibly TRBD1 on 5 matching bases. Trimming took off 5 bases at V and 4 bases at J, with 14 bases between the two ends. Per the germline V gene, CDR1 is SGHTS and CDR2 is YDEGEE. The CDR3 is 14 residues long. CDR3 coding DNA: TGTGCCAGCAGTACTCAGGGCCCCCCAGATACGCAGTATTTT. Translated, it gives CASSTQGPPDTQYF.

J is TRBJ2-7 and V is TRBV6-5; 7 nucleotides agree with TRBD2. Germline CDR1 MNHEY, CDR2 SVGAGI. V trimming: 0 bases; J trimming: 0 bases; junction bases outside the gene matches: 5. CDR3 length: 16 amino acids. The CDR3, as DNA: TGTGCCAGCAGTTACTCGGTAGCGGGTAGCTCCTACGAGCAGTACTTC. Its protein product is CASSYSVAGSSYEQYF.

This clone was recorded only once. The V and J genes are TRBV28 and TRBJ2-1; TRBD1 matches 7 bases. Trimming at V came to 11 bases and at J to 3 bases, leaving 13 bases not matched to a gene. CDR3 length: 15 residues. CDR1 and CDR2 from the germline V gene are MDHEN and SYDVKM. The CDR3 protein is CASRPEGGIYNEQFF. The CDR3 DNA follows: TGTGCCTCCCGACCGGAAGGGGGCATCTACAATGAGCAGTTCTTC.

The V call is TRBV10-1, the J call TRBJ1-1; D call uncertain. The germline gives CDR1 WNHNN, CDR2 SYGVQD (reference sequence). Trimming took 5 bases from V and 0 from J, leaving 13 bases between them. The CDR3 sequence is 15 residues long. CDR3: CASSSSLGLNTEAFF. The CDR3 bases are TGCGCCAGCAGTTCCAGTCTGGGGTTGAACACTGAAGCTTTCTTT.

This clone occurred once. This chain uses TRBV6-5 with TRBJ2-7; D may correspond to TRBD1 or TRBD2 (5 bases each). CDR1 MNHEY and CDR2 SVGAGI come from the germline V gene. There are 14 residues in the CDR3. Trimming pared 5 bases from V and 3 bases from J, leaving 14 bases between. Here the CDR3 DNA reads TGTGCCAGCAGTCCCGGGAACAGGATCTACGAGCAGTACTTC. It codes for CASSPGNRIYEQYF.

This clone was observed once. The V and J genes are TRBV7-6 and TRBJ2-1; TRBD2 matches at 7 bases. Trimming removed 1 base from V and 1 base from J; junction bases left unmatched: 7. There are 17 residues in the CDR3. CDR1 and CDR2 from the germline V gene are SGHVS and FNYEAQ. The CDR3 DNA sequence: TGTGCCAGCAGCTTAGAAGTTCTGGGACTATCCTACAATGAGCAGTTCTTC. Encoded protein: CASSLEVLGLSYNEQFF.

The chain carries TRBV18 and TRBJ1-2; D is undetermined. The CDR3 contains 13 residues. The V and J ends lost 3 bases and 4 bases respectively, with 9 bases between them. Germline CDR1 KGHSH, CDR2 LQKENI. The CDR3 bases are TGTGCCAGCTCACCTCTGGAAACCTATGGCTACACCTTC. Protein: CASSPLETYGYTF. The entire variable domain, with the rest obtained from reference TRBV18 and TRBJ1-2, is as follows: NAGVMQNPRHLVRRRGQEARLRCSPMKGHSHVYWYRQLPEEGLKFMVYLQKENIIDESGMPKERFSAEFPKEGPSILRIQQVVRGDSAAYFCASSPLETYGYTFGSGTRLTVV.

The rearrangement uses TRBV11-2 and TRBJ1-1, with a tentative D call TRBD1 (5 bases). CDR3 size: 11 residues. Germline assignment: CDR1 SGHAT and CDR2 FQNNGV. The V and J ends lost 6 bases and 7 bases respectively, with 9 bases between them. DNA for the CDR3: TGTGCCAGCAGAACAGGCCTTGAAGCTTTCTTT. Translation: CASRTGLEAFF.

The rearrangement joins TRBV5-4 to TRBJ2-2, with 8 nucleotides matching TRBD1. Looked up from germline, CDR1 is SGHNT and CDR2 is YYREEE (reference sequence). The CDR3 sequence is 17 residues long. After removal of 0 bases from V and 5 bases from J, the junction contained 9 bases not matched to a gene. The CDR3 protein is CASSLEYRGSDTGELFF. In DNA, the CDR3 is TGTGCCAGCAGCTTGGAATACAGGGGGTCGGATACCGGGGAGCTGTTTTTT.

This clone was seen just once. This chain joins TRBV15 and TRBJ2-7; D might be TRBD1 or TRBD2, each matching 5 bases. Trimming stripped 5 bases from V and 4 bases from J, with 9 bases between. The length of the CDR3 is 12 residues. CDR1 is LNHNV, CDR2 YYDKDF, per germline (reference sequence). The CDR3 nucleotides are TGTGCCACCAGCCTAGCAGGGTACGAGCAGTACTTC. As protein: CATSLAGYEQYF.

V gene TRBV5-4 combines with J gene TRBJ2-3, with 12 bases aligning to TRBD2. Germline loops: CDR1 SGHNT, CDR2 YYREEE (reference sequence). The V segment lost 3 bases and the J segment 4 bases; nucleotides outside the gene matches: 3. CDR3 length: 15 residues. CDR3 in DNA: TGTGCCAGCAGCTCACCTAGCGGGAGGGCAGATACGCAGTATTTT. Protein: CASSSPSGRADTQYF.